Listed below are T cell receptor beta chains from one sample, sequenced in a study of human T cells and chemical hapten exposure. TCRdb re-derived calls from the RACE reads in MiXCR, one entry per CDR3 protein. Of around 100,000 distinct CDR3 sequences listed, about an eighth were seen once; the top ten hold 3.2%. This specimen was whole blood, taken in connection with sensitization to the hapten diphenylcyclopropenone (DPC). The receptors shown here come from a woman in her 40s with alopecia areata. Some clones in this sample may be carry-over from other donors' samples. The CDR3 runs from the conserved cysteine through the conserved F or W. Each record gives: clone size, D gene, J gene, V gene, CDR3 DNA, CDR3 protein. A D gene is named only where the DNA matches it firmly. Size tells how often a clone was seen (once, few, many) or the class of an expanded clone, and some rows leave it out.

>many|NA|TRBJ2-2|TRBV3-1
TGTGCCAGCACCAGGAAGGGGGTCAACACCGGGGAGCTGTTTTTT
CASTRKGVNTGELFF
>many|NA|TRBJ1-2|TRBV20-1
TGCAGTGCCCCCGACCCGGACAGAAAAGATGGCTACACCTTC
CSAPDPDRKDGYTF
>many|TRBD1|TRBJ2-7|TRBV19
TGTGCCAGTAGTCTCTCCGGGACAGGGGAGTACGAGCAGTACTTC
CASSLSGTGEYEQYF
>medium-sized|NA|TRBJ1-1|TRBV7-9
TGTGCCAGCGCCCACGGATTTCCACCTGAAGCTTTCTTT
CASAHGFPPEAFF
>many|NA|TRBJ1-4|TRBV27
TGTGCCAGCAGTCCATCGGCAGGGATTAATGAAAAACTGTTTTTT
CASSPSAGINEKLFF
>few|NA|TRBJ1-5|TRBV7-9
TGTGCCAGCAGCTTTGGGGTCAATCAGCCCCAGCATTTT
CASSFGVNQPQHF
>many|NA|TRBJ1-5|TRBV20-1
TGCAGTGCTCCGGTCCGGAACGAGCCCCAGCATTTT
CSAPVRNEPQHF
>NA|NA|TRBJ2-2|TRBV6-2/TRBV6-3
TGTGCCAGCAGAGAATCCGGGACCTATTCCGGGGAGCTGTTTTTT
CASRESGTYSGELFF
>few|NA|TRBJ2-1|TRBV29-1
TGCAGCGTTGCGAGGACGGAAGCCTACAATGAGCAGTTCTTC
CSVARTEAYNEQFF
>many|NA|TRBJ2-5|TRBV7-2
TGTGCCAGCAGCTTTTGGGGAGAGACCCAGTACTTC
CASSFWGETQYF
>many|NA|TRBJ2-7|TRBV9
TGTGCCAGCAGCGCGGATCCCTATGGCGAGCAGTACTTC
CASSADPYGEQYF
>many|NA|TRBJ1-4|TRBV12-3/TRBV12-4
TGTGCCAGCGGCCCTACGAGTCGTAATGAAAAACTGTTTTTT
CASGPTSRNEKLFF
>NA|NA|TRBJ1-1|TRBV7-7
TGTGCTAGCAGCCACTCAATGAACACTGAAGCTTTCTTT
CASSHSMNTEAFF
>NA|TRBD2|TRBJ2-1|TRBV14
TGTGCCAGCAGCCAAGATTTAGCGGGAGGAGACCCTAGGAATGAGCAGTTCTTC
CASSQDLAGGDPRNEQFF
>few|TRBD2|TRBJ2-5|TRBV7-2
TGTGCCAGCAGCGGACGAGCGGGAGTGCAAGAGACCCAGTACTTC
CASSGRAGVQETQYF
>NA|NA|TRBJ1-5|TRBV21-1
TGTGCCAGCAGCACCGGGGGAGGGCCCAATCAGCCCCAGCATTTT
CASSTGGGPNQPQHF
>few|NA|TRBJ1-2|TRBV12-3/TRBV12-4
TGTGCCAGCAGTTGGAGATTACAGGCGATCTATGGCTACACCTTC
CASSWRLQAIYGYTF
>few|NA|TRBJ1-5|TRBV5-1
TGCGCCAGCAGGATAGGGCCGAATCAGCCCCAGCATTTT
CASRIGPNQPQHF
>NA|NA|TRBJ1-1|TRBV12-3/TRBV12-4
TGTGCCAGCAGTTTCCGCCCGATCACAGGGAACACTGAAGCTTTCTTT
CASSFRPITGNTEAFF
>many|NA|TRBJ2-1|TRBV12-5
TGTGCTAGTGGTTTAACAGCCAGACGGGGGTTCTTC
CASGLTARRGFF
>many|NA|TRBJ2-7|TRBV7-9
TGTGCCAGCAGCAAGGGGGGACCGACTTACTACGAGCAGTACTTC
CASSKGGPTYYEQYF
>many|NA|TRBJ2-2|TRBV27
TGTGCCAGCAGTTCTCGGCGGGGTAGCGGGGAGCTGTTTTTT
CASSSRRGSGELFF
>many|NA|TRBJ2-6|TRBV5-4
TGTGCCAGCAGCCAAAATCGGGGGCGATACTCTGGGGCCAACGTCCTGACTTTC
CASSQNRGRYSGANVLTF
>NA|TRBD2|TRBJ2-7|TRBV18
TGTGCCAGCTCACCAGAGTCTAGCGGCTACGAGCAGTACTTC
CASSPESSGYEQYF
>NA|NA|TRBJ2-7|TRBV7-2
TGTGCCAGCAGCTTAGTAACCACCCCGGGTGTCGAGCAGTACTTC
CASSLVTTPGVEQYF
>once|NA|TRBJ2-5|TRBV4-1
TGCGCCAGCAGCCATCCCTCGGGAGCCGAGGAGACCCAGTACTTC
CASSHPSGAEETQYF